This T cell receptor (beta chain) was observed in a study of blood T cells in healthy people across ages. A second PCR, run for 7 to 11 cycles, used a sample-barcoded 5' primer plus a J-beta primer mix. TCRdb re-analysed the 5' RACE reads in MiXCR, keeping a single row per CDR3 protein. Found here are hundreds of thousands of distinct CDR3 sequences, under 65% of them singletons; the top ten hold about 13%. As for this clonotype: Its specificity is unknown. A much more abundant neighbour one base away suggests this may be a read error.

General study results and limits: The study regarded diversity estimates from one million T cells as underestimates. No conclusive comparison of naive versus antigen-experienced cells was possible with unsorted PBMCs.

V shed 4 bases and J 6 bases; nucleotides not matched to a gene: 11. Germline CDR1 ENHRY, CDR2 SYGVKD. There are 16 residues in the CDR3. The chain combines TRBV10-3 with TRBJ2-7, with TRBD2 matching 11 bases. Specimen: blood. The receptor comes from a woman aged 80 or over in good health. CDR3 region: CAISAELAGALGEQYF. In nucleotides, the CDR3 is TGTGCCATCAGTGCCGAACTAGCGGGGGCCCTCGGCGAGCAGTACTTC.